These T cell receptor beta chains were read from a single sample in a study of T cell repertoires in cytomegalovirus infection. One entry per CDR3 protein, called by TCRdb with MiXCR from the reads. The sample lists approximately 140,000 distinct CDR3 sequences, 8% to 9% occurring once. The sample taken for sequencing was PBMCs. The receptors here all came from a human donor in good health (CMV status not recorded). Some clones in this sample may be carry-over from other donors' samples. CDR3s include the opening cysteine and the closing phenylalanine or tryptophan. The order of the fields is clone size, J gene, V gene, D gene, CDR3 protein, CDR3 DNA. D genes are given only for firm matches. Part of the rows lack a size; the others show once, few, many or a class for expanded clones.

many	TRBJ2-1	TRBV28	TRBD2	CASKAGGPLNEQFF	TGTGCCAGCAAAGCGGGGGGCCCACTCAATGAGCAGTTCTTC
many	TRBJ2-5	TRBV12-3/TRBV12-4	NA	CASSPSETQYF	TGTGCCAGCAGTCCCAGCGAGACCCAGTACTTC
few	TRBJ1-5	TRBV20-1	NA	CSARGDNNQPQHF	TGCAGTGCTAGAGGGGACAACAATCAGCCCCAGCATTTT
few	TRBJ1-1	TRBV29-1	TRBD1	CSVEQGDTEAFF	TGCAGCGTAGAACAGGGGGACACTGAAGCTTTCTTT
many	TRBJ2-5	TRBV12-3/TRBV12-4	NA	CASSLGQKETQYF	TGTGCCAGCAGTTTAGGTCAGAAAGAGACCCAGTACTTC
NA	TRBJ2-3	TRBV20-1	TRBD2	CSARDYYTDTQYF	TGCAGTGCTCGGGACTACTACACAGATACGCAGTATTTT
many	TRBJ1-1	TRBV6-6	NA	CASSYSQEGAFF	TGTGCCAGCAGTTACTCGCAAGAGGGAGCTTTCTTT
many	TRBJ1-2	TRBV7-2	NA	CASSLAGTDYGYTF	TGTGCCAGCAGCTTAGCCGGGACGGATTATGGCTACACCTTC
many	TRBJ2-3	TRBV12-3/TRBV12-4	TRBD2	CASSPGVGGGTDTQYF	TGTGCCAGCAGCCCGGGGGTTGGGGGGGGAACAGATACGCAGTATTTT
many	TRBJ1-1	TRBV15	NA	CATSRDQGTAFF	TGTGCCACCAGCAGAGATCAGGGGACAGCTTTCTTT
many	TRBJ1-1	TRBV28	NA	CASSSPGLPTTEAFF	TGTGCCAGCAGTTCCCCGGGACTCCCGACCACTGAAGCTTTCTTT
many	TRBJ2-5	TRBV28	NA	CASSPTPTEKETQYF	TGTGCCAGCAGTCCCACCCCGACAGAGAAAGAGACCCAGTACTTC
many	TRBJ1-1	TRBV4-2	NA	CASSQVIQPRSYTEAFF	TGTGCCAGCAGCCAAGTGATTCAGCCGAGGAGCTACACTGAAGCTTTCTTT
many	TRBJ2-3	TRBV5-1	NA	CASSYPTDTQYF	TGCGCCAGCAGCTACCCCACGGATACGCAGTATTTT
few	TRBJ1-1	TRBV12-3/TRBV12-4	NA	CASSRLRNTEAFF	TGTGCCAGCAGCCGTCTTAGGAACACTGAAGCTTTCTTT
many	TRBJ2-7	TRBV7-2	TRBD2	CASSFPGGHYEQYF	TGTGCCAGCAGCTTCCCGGGGGGTCACTACGAGCAGTACTTC
many	TRBJ2-3	TRBV7-2	TRBD2	CASRSGGAVDTQYF	TGTGCCAGCAGGAGCGGGGGGGCAGTAGATACGCAGTATTTT
many	TRBJ1-1	TRBV6-6	NA	CASRLNTDGNTEAFF	TGTGCCAGCAGGCTAAATACAGACGGAAACACTGAAGCTTTCTTT
many	TRBJ1-2	TRBV2	NA	CASSRQANYGYTF	TGTGCCAGCTCGAGACAGGCTAACTATGGCTACACCTTC
few	TRBJ2-1	TRBV20-1	TRBD2	CSARTSGGASSYNEQFF	TGCAGTGCTAGGACTAGCGGGGGGGCGAGCTCCTACAATGAGCAGTTCTTC
few	TRBJ1-6	TRBV2	NA	CASSGQGSSPLHF	TGTGCCAGCAGTGGGCAGGGGTCATCACCCCTCCACTTT
many	TRBJ1-5	TRBV12-3/TRBV12-4	NA	CASRTDSNQPQHF	TGTGCCAGCAGGACAGATAGCAATCAGCCCCAGCATTTT
few	TRBJ1-1	TRBV29-1	NA	CSVAGGSDTEAFF	TGCAGCGTTGCTGGAGGTTCAGACACTGAAGCTTTCTTT
many	TRBJ2-3	TRBV19	NA	CASSSPADTQYF	TGTGCCAGTAGTTCCCCGGCAGATACGCAGTATTTT
many	TRBJ1-1	TRBV5-4	NA	CASSLGVGRIEAFF	TGTGCCAGCAGCTTGGGAGTCGGTCGTATTGAAGCTTTCTTT
NA	TRBJ2-3	TRBV2	TRBD1	CASSRQGRTQYF	TGTGCCAGCAGTAGACAGGGACGAACGCAGTATTTT
many	TRBJ2-7	TRBV12-3/TRBV12-4	TRBD1	CASSLTAGQGDEQYF	TGTGCCAGCAGTTTGACTGCGGGACAGGGCGACGAGCAGTACTTC